The clone carrying this T cell receptor (beta chain) was found a few times. The antigen is undetermined. The data stem from a study of blood T cells in healthy people across ages. Study findings and constraints: Reliance upon unsorted PBMCs precluded definitive naive versus antigen-experienced comparison. Both higher diversity and more naive CD4+ cells marked long-lived donors when set against aged donors.

Trimming took 1 base from V and 0 from J, leaving 13 bases between them. The CDR3 has 16 amino acids. Germline CDR1 SGHTA, CDR2 FQGNSA. A J-beta primer mix and a sample-barcoded 5' primer were used in a second PCR of about 7 to 12 cycles. TCRdb re-analysed the 5' RACE reads in MiXCR, keeping a single row per CDR3 protein. The sample includes some 370,000 distinct CDR3 sequences, 52% of them seen just once. The sequence was obtained from a man in his sixties in good health. This chain joins TRBV7-2 and TRBJ2-7; maybe TRBD2 (6 bases). Sequenced: blood. This CDR3 is CASSLELGGNSYEQYF. The CDR3 DNA follows: TGTGCCAGCAGCTTAGAGCTCGGGGGTAACTCCTACGAGCAGTACTTC.